This T cell receptor beta chain was captured by sequencing in a study of T cells after yellow fever vaccination. On the study more broadly: Some fractions had low cell numbers, and these were prepared with SMART-Seq v4 Ultra Low Input.

General study findings and limits: Once the booster was given, most primary-vaccination clones reappeared, at about 97% for CD4 and approximately 88% for CD8.

TCRdb reprocessed the 5' RACE reads via MiXCR and lists one record per CDR3 protein. Of some 560,000 distinct CDR3 sequences in the sample, less than 20% were seen once. Trimming took off 2 bases at V and 1 base at J, with 9 bases between the two ends. The CDR3 is made up of 14 amino acids. Germline assignment: CDR1 SGHKS and CDR2 YYEKEE (reference sequence). Note on this clonotype: Its antigen is not known.

This clonotype originated in a man aged 25-45 years who received the YFV17D yellow fever vaccine. The sequencing here drew on PBMCs, taken 15 days after the yellow fever booster vaccination. The chain combines TRBV5-5 with TRBJ1-1; D not resolved. CDR3 residues: CASSFPSGNTEAFF. The CDR3 nucleotides read TGTGCCAGCAGCTTCCCGTCCGGGAACACTGAAGCTTTCTTT.